Listed below are T cell receptor beta chains from one sample, sequenced in a study of blood T cell repertoires in COVID-19. Clones were sequenced by immunoSEQ multiplex PCR, and TCRdb holds only the in-frame ones, with some missing. The sample contains 100,000 to 150,000 clones, around 70% of which appear only once. Sample: peripheral blood. The receptors derive from a man older than 75 with COVID-19, enrolled during active disease. CDR3s include the opening cysteine and the closing phenylalanine or tryptophan. D genes are given only for firm matches. Rows give clone size only sometimes, using once, few, many, or a class for an expanded clone.

j_call v_call clone_size d_call cdr3_nt cdr3_aa
TRBJ1-1 TRBV6-5 few TRBD1 TGTGCCAGCAGCAAGGACAGGGGGACTGAAGCTTTCTTT CASSKDRGTEAFF
TRBJ2-3 TRBV19 NA NA TGTGCCAGTAGTATAGGTCCGGGAGAAGGCACAGATACGCAGTATTTT CASSIGPGEGTDTQYF
TRBJ2-2 TRBV6-2/TRBV6-3 NA TRBD2 TGTGCCAGCAGTTACCTTGCCGGGACTAGCGGAGGCGACACCGGGGAGCTGTTTTTT CASSYLAGTSGGDTGELFF
TRBJ2-7 TRBV7-8 NA TRBD1 TGTGCCAGCAGCTTCAACCGGGACAGGGGGGATTACGAGCAGTACTTC CASSFNRDRGDYEQYF
TRBJ2-7 TRBV13 NA NA TGTGCCAGCAGCTTTATACAGGTTCGCGAGCAGTACTTC CASSFIQVREQYF
TRBJ2-2 TRBV28 NA TRBD1 TGTGCCTATAGGACAGGGGGCATCACCGGGGAGCTGTTTTTT CAYRTGGITGELFF
TRBJ1-2 TRBV2 NA NA TGTGCCAGCAGTGATACGTATAGTGGCTACACCTTC CASSDTYSGYTF
TRBJ2-5 TRBV28 few NA TGTGCCAGCAGTGCCCGGACAGAAATGGAGGTAGAAGGAGAGACCCAGTACTTC CASSARTEMEVEGETQYF
TRBJ2-7 TRBV19 NA NA TGTGCCAGTAGTATGAGCCGTCGGGGCTCCTACGAGCAGTACTTC CASSMSRRGSYEQYF
TRBJ1-1 TRBV5-6 NA NA TGTGCCAGCAGCCCCCGGGGGGCTACTGAAGCTTTCTTT CASSPRGATEAFF
TRBJ2-3 TRBV10-2 few TRBD2 TGCGCCAGCAGTGAACTAGCGGGAATAGTAGATACGCAGTATTTT CASSELAGIVDTQYF
TRBJ2-1 TRBV28 NA NA TGTGCCAGCAGTATCCTACTAGAATTGGGTGAGCAGTTCTTC CASSILLELGEQFF
TRBJ1-2 TRBV2 NA TRBD1 TGTGCCAGCAGTGAACAGGGGGCCTATGGCTACACCTTC CASSEQGAYGYTF
TRBJ1-1 TRBV3-1/TRBV3-2 once TRBD1 TGTGCCAGCAGCGGAAGAAGAACAGGGGGCGATTACACTGAAGCTTTCTTT CASSGRRTGGDYTEAFF
TRBJ2-7 TRBV7-2 NA TRBD2 TGTGCCAGCAGCTTATTAGCGGGAATCTACGAGCAGTACTTC CASSLLAGIYEQYF
TRBJ1-4 TRBV2 NA NA TGTGCCAGCAGTGAAGAGACAGGTCATGAAAAACTGTTTTTT CASSEETGHEKLFF
TRBJ2-7 TRBV27 NA TRBD1 TGTGCCAGCAGTTGGGACAGGGGCTACGAGCAGTACTTC CASSWDRGYEQYF
TRBJ2-3 TRBV29-1 few NA TGCAGCGTGCCGCGGGATCCAGATACGCAGTATTTT CSVPRDPDTQYF